This is a list of T cell receptor beta chains from one sample in a study of blood T cells in healthy people across ages. TCRdb used MiXCR to reprocess the 5' RACE reads, holding one entry per CDR3 protein. Of 1.2 million to 1.5 million distinct CDR3 sequences listed, 42% are singletons. Specimen: blood. The receptors here all came from a woman between 18 and 30 years old in good health. CDR3s include the opening cysteine and the closing phenylalanine or tryptophan. Each record gives: D gene, V gene, clone size, J gene, CDR3 DNA, CDR3 protein. D genes are given only for firm matches. Not every row has a clone size; where given, it reads once, few, many or a size class.

>-|TRBV5-8|-|TRBJ2-7
TGTGCCAGCAGCATCACGGGCGGTGGGGTCTACGAGCAGTACTTC
CASSITGGGVYEQYF
>TRBD2|TRBV10-3|-|TRBJ2-5
TGTGTCATCAGTGAACTAGCGGGATTAGAGACCCAGTACTTC
CVISELAGLETQYF
>-|TRBV15|-|TRBJ2-4
TGTGCCACCAGCAGGGAGAAAAACATTCAGTACTTC
CATSREKNIQYF
>TRBD1|TRBV28|-|TRBJ2-5
TGTGCCAGCAGCACTCCGGGACAGGGGGCGAAGCAGTACTTC
CASSTPGQGAKQYF
>-|TRBV5-5|-|TRBJ2-7
TGTGCCAGCAGCTTGGCTGGGCAGGTTTGGTACGAGCAGTACTTC
CASSLAGQVWYEQYF
>-|TRBV9|few|TRBJ2-3
TGTGCCAGCAGCGTCTGGAGCGGCACAGATACGCAGTATTTT
CASSVWSGTDTQYF
>TRBD2|TRBV10-3|-|TRBJ2-3
TGTGCCATCAGTGATACGGGACTAGCGGAGACCACAGATACGCAGTATTTT
CAISDTGLAETTDTQYF
>-|TRBV20-1|-|TRBJ2-7
TGCAGTGCCATCTCCCAGAGCTCCTACGAGCAGTACTTC
CSAISQSSYEQYF
>TRBD1|TRBV2|-|TRBJ2-7
TGTGCCAGCAGACAACAGGGGTCGGCCTCCTACGAGCAGTACTTC
CASRQQGSASYEQYF
>TRBD1|TRBV4-1|few|TRBJ2-7
TGCGCCAGCAGCCAACCCAACAGGGGTTCCTACGAGCAGTACTTC
CASSQPNRGSYEQYF
>-|TRBV6-6|-|TRBJ1-5
TGTGCCAGCAGATCCGGACACTTAGGGGATCAGCCCCAGCATTTT
CASRSGHLGDQPQHF
>-|TRBV12-3/TRBV12-4|-|TRBJ2-1
TGTGCCAGCAGTCAGAGCAAGGCGTACAATGAGCAGTTCTTC
CASSQSKAYNEQFF
>TRBD1|TRBV20-1|once|TRBJ1-2
TGCAGTGCGACTCAGGACAGGGTGGATGGCTACACCTTC
CSATQDRVDGYTF
>TRBD1|TRBV5-6|few|TRBJ2-6
TGTGCCAGCAGCCCTAACAGGGGGAGTTTCTCTGGGGCCAACGTCCTGACTTTC
CASSPNRGSFSGANVLTF
>-|TRBV6-5|-|TRBJ1-4
TGTGCCAGCAGTTACTCACGCGGGGGATTTTCAACTAATGAAAAACTGTTTTTT
CASSYSRGGFSTNEKLFF
>-|TRBV5-1|-|TRBJ2-1
TGCGCCAGCAGCGTAAACAGGGTTGTCTACAATGAGCAGTTCTTC
CASSVNRVVYNEQFF
>-|TRBV12-3/TRBV12-4|few|TRBJ2-1
TGTGCCAGCAGTCCACAGGGTCGCTCCTACAATGAGCAGTTCTTC
CASSPQGRSYNEQFF
>-|TRBV20-1|-|TRBJ2-3
TGCAGTGCTATATCGGGAGAAGGCACAGATACGCAGTATTTT
CSAISGEGTDTQYF
>TRBD2|TRBV2|-|TRBJ2-2
TGTGCCAGCAGTCCGACTAGCGGGAAGTACGGGGAGCTGTTTTTT
CASSPTSGKYGELFF
>-|TRBV15|-|TRBJ2-3
TGTGCCACCAGCAGAGAAACGCCGAGACACCTCACAGATACGCAGTATTTT
CATSRETPRHLTDTQYF
>-|TRBV9|-|TRBJ2-7
TGTGCCAGCAGCGTAGGGAGGGACTCCCACGAGCAGTACTTC
CASSVGRDSHEQYF
>-|TRBV3-1|-|TRBJ2-4
TGTGCCAGCAGCCAAGATCCAGCGGGCCCGTACTTC
CASSQDPAGPYF
>TRBD2|TRBV29-1|few|TRBJ2-6
TGCAGCGCCGGGAGGGGGGAATCCTCTGGGGCCAACGTCCTGACTTTC
CSAGRGESSGANVLTF
>TRBD2|TRBV9|-|TRBJ2-7
TGTGCCAGCAGTCCCGGGGGGGCGGGGCCCTACAATGAGCAGTACTTC
CASSPGGAGPYNEQYF
>-|TRBV12-3/TRBV12-4|-|TRBJ1-4
TGTGCCAGCAGTTACGGTTCGTTTAATGAAAAACTGTTTTTT
CASSYGSFNEKLFF
>TRBD2|TRBV20-1|-|TRBJ2-3
TGCAGTGCTAGAGATATAAGGAGACTAGCGGGAGGAGATACGCGGTATTTT
CSARDIRRLAGGDTRYF
>TRBD2|TRBV12-3/TRBV12-4|few|TRBJ2-1
TGTGCCAGCACCTATAGCGGGGGACTAGATAGCTCCTACAATGAGCAGTTCTTC
CASTYSGGLDSSYNEQFF
>-|TRBV4-1|-|TRBJ2-7
TGCGCCAGCAGCCAGCCACCGGGAAAGGGGGCCTACGAGCAGTACTTC
CASSQPPGKGAYEQYF
>-|TRBV12-3/TRBV12-4|-|TRBJ1-6
TGTGCCAGCAGTCTCACGAATGAGTACTATAATTCACCCCTCCACTTT
CASSLTNEYYNSPLHF
>TRBD2|TRBV7-8|-|TRBJ2-7
TGTGCCAGCAGCCCTCCGGGGGGTTGGGAGGGAAGGAGCTCCTACGAGCAGTACTTC
CASSPPGGWEGRSSYEQYF
>TRBD1|TRBV2|-|TRBJ1-5
TGTGCCAGCAGTGAACAGGGGGCGAAACAGCCCCAGCATTTT
CASSEQGAKQPQHF
>TRBD2|TRBV12-3/TRBV12-4|-|TRBJ2-3
TGTGCCAGTCCAAGGACTAGCGGGAGTGATACGCAGTATTTT
CASPRTSGSDTQYF
>-|TRBV7-6|few|TRBJ2-1
TGTGCCAGCAGCTTAGCGCTAGCAGGGGCGAATACCTACAATGAGCAGTTCTTC
CASSLALAGANTYNEQFF
>-|TRBV13|-|TRBJ2-7
TGTGCCAGCAGCCCAAGTTCGGAGGCTACCTACAATGAGCAGTACTTC
CASSPSSEATYNEQYF
>-|TRBV15|many|TRBJ2-1
TGTGCCACCAGCAGGTCCCTCCTGTACAATGAGCAGTTCTTC
CATSRSLLYNEQFF
>TRBD1|TRBV6-1|few|TRBJ2-1
TGTGCCAGCAAGTACGGGACAGGGGCATACAATGAGCAGTTCTTC
CASKYGTGAYNEQFF
>TRBD1|TRBV19|-|TRBJ2-1
TGTGCCTCCAGGGGGTCGCCATACTCGGGGAATGAGCAGTTCTTC
CASRGSPYSGNEQFF
>-|TRBV7-8|many|TRBJ2-1
TGTGCCAGCAGCGCGACAGGTTGGAGGAATGAGCAGTTCTTC
CASSATGWRNEQFF
>-|TRBV27|once|TRBJ1-5
TGTGCCAGCAGTCAGACGTCCAGGGTGAACCAGCCCCAGCATTTT
CASSQTSRVNQPQHF
>-|TRBV7-2|many|TRBJ2-1
TGTGCCAGCAGCCTCAAGAGGACAAGTCCGTTCTTC
CASSLKRTSPFF
>TRBD2|TRBV6-1|few|TRBJ2-7
TGTGCCAGCAGCACTGAACTACTTGGACTAGCGGGTTACAATGAGCAGTACTTC
CASSTELLGLAGYNEQYF
>TRBD2|TRBV20-1|-|TRBJ2-5
TGCAGTGCTAGTGTAGCGGGGGGCTGGGAGGAGACCCAGTACTTC
CSASVAGGWEETQYF
>-|TRBV20-1|-|TRBJ2-7
TGCAGTGCTAGTTGGAGGGCCTCCTACGAGCAGTACTTC
CSASWRASYEQYF
>-|TRBV12-3/TRBV12-4|-|TRBJ2-7
TGTGCCAGCAGTCACGCGGGGGCCCTATCCTACGAGCAGTACTTC
CASSHAGALSYEQYF
>TRBD2|TRBV4-1|-|TRBJ2-7
TGCGCCAGCAGCGTTCCCGGGACTAGCTCCTACGAGCAGTACTTC
CASSVPGTSSYEQYF
>-|TRBV6-5|-|TRBJ1-2
TGTGCCAGCAGCCTGGGGAAACCTTATGGCTACACCTTC
CASSLGKPYGYTF
>TRBD1|TRBV30|-|TRBJ2-7
TGTGCCTGGAGGATGACAGGGGCCATCTACGAGCAGTACTTC
CAWRMTGAIYEQYF
>TRBD2|TRBV4-1|-|TRBJ2-1
TGCGCCAGCAGCCCCGTGGGGTGGGGGGACTACAATGGGCAGTTCTTC
CASSPVGWGDYNGQFF
>-|TRBV6-5|-|TRBJ1-1
TGTGCCAGCAGTTACGTCGGGCGCATGAACACTGAAGCTTTCTTT
CASSYVGRMNTEAFF
>-|TRBV6-2/TRBV6-3|-|TRBJ1-5
TGTGCCAGCAAGAAACAGGTGAATCAGCCCCAGCATTTT
CASKKQVNQPQHF
>-|TRBV10-3|many|TRBJ2-5
TGTGCCATCAGGGGGGGTTCAGAGACCCAGTACTTC
CAIRGGSETQYF
>TRBD2|TRBV5-1|-|TRBJ2-3
TGCGCCAGCAGCCAAGGTAGCGGGGGATCAGATACGCAGTATTTT
CASSQGSGGSDTQYF
>-|TRBV20-1|-|TRBJ1-1
TGCAGTGCTCGATATGGGGGGAAGGGAACTGAAGCTTTCTTT
CSARYGGKGTEAFF
>-|TRBV3-1|-|TRBJ2-3
TGTGCCAGCAGCCAGACAGGGACTGGATCAACCACAGATACGCAGTATTTT
CASSQTGTGSTTDTQYF
>TRBD2|TRBV12-3/TRBV12-4|-|TRBJ2-5
TGTGCCAGCAGTTCCAGCGGGGGGGAAGAGACCCAGTACTTC
CASSSSGGEETQYF